The 22 T cell receptor beta chains below all came from one sample that was sequenced in a study of shared clonotypes between healthy human individuals. This table comes from immunoSEQ multiplex PCR, and its TCRdb copy is limited to in-frame clones, with some not included. The sample yields a few hundred thousand clones, 97% seen once. The specimen sequenced was naive CD4+ T cells sorted from blood. Documented subset: CD45RA+ positively selected. These receptor sequences come from a woman aged 25 to 39 in good health.

V usage is TRBV5-5 and J usage is TRBJ1-5; D remains unclear. The CDR3 is made up of 15 amino acids. Trimming took 4 bases from V and 5 from J, leaving 16 bases between them. Germline V lookup: CDR1 SGHKS, CDR2 YYEKEE (reference sequence). CDR3 DNA: TGTGCCAGCAGCCGCGTCGCGAAGCGGGATCAGCCCCAGCATTTT. Its protein is CASSRVAKRDQPQHF.

The chain is built from TRBV30 and TRBJ2-7; TRBD1 matches at 7 bases. The CDR3 length is 13 residues. With V trimmed by 5 bases and J by 4 bases, 8 bases remained unmatched. Germline V gene data show CDR1 as GTSNPN and CDR2 as SVGIG (reference sequence). The CDR3 sequence: CAWRATGRYEQYF. The DNA for the CDR3 is TGTGCCTGGCGGGCGACAGGGCGATACGAGCAGTACTTC.

V usage is TRBV28 and J usage is TRBJ2-7; 11 bases match TRBD2. Losses at the gene ends were 6 bases for V and 5 bases for J; bases not matched to a gene: 12. Germline CDR1 and CDR2: MDHEN and SYDVKM. The CDR3 sequence is 16 residues long. The CDR3 reads CASSTNGLAGGNEQYF. The CDR3, as DNA: TGTGCCAGCAGCACCAACGGACTAGCGGGCGGGAACGAGCAGTACTTC.

The count of this clone is one. The chain carries TRBV7-9 and TRBJ2-7; 11 bases match TRBD2. Germline V gene lookup returns CDR1 SEHNR and CDR2 FQNEAQ (reference sequence). Trimming removed 7 bases from V and 0 bases from J; junction bases left unmatched: 8. The CDR3 covers 16 residues. This chain's CDR3 is CASTVMGTSGSYEQYF. DNA of the CDR3: TGTGCCAGCACCGTAATGGGGACTAGCGGCTCCTACGAGCAGTACTTC.

This chain links TRBV27 with TRBJ2-5; unclear D gene. Trimming stripped 8 bases from V and 5 bases from J, with 12 bases between. The CDR3 loop spans 12 amino acids. The germline V gene encodes CDR1 MNHEY and CDR2 SMNVEV (reference sequence). The CDR3, as DNA: TGTGCCAGCGGATACCGACTGGAGACCCAGTACTTC. Its translation is CASGYRLETQYF.

V gene TRBV5-4 combines with J gene TRBJ1-4; 7 bases are a match to TRBD1. J gave up 6 bases and V 7 bases, and 9 bases lay outside the gene matches. The V gene's germline CDR1 is SGHNT and CDR2 YYREEE (reference sequence). This CDR3 has 14 residues. The CDR3 coding sequence is TGTGCCAGCTCCCAGGGGGTATGGGATGAAAAACTGTTTTTT. The encoded protein is CASSQGVWDEKLFF. The full variable domain, rest sourced from reference TRBV5-4 and TRBJ1-4, is ETGVTQSPTHLIKTRGQQVTLRCSSQSGHNTVSWYQQALGQGPQFIFQYYREEENGRGNFPPRFSGLQFPNYSSELNVNALELDDSALYLCASSQGVWDEKLFFGSGTQLSVL.

The chain is built from TRBV5-6 and TRBJ1-4; D remains ambiguous. CDR1 is SGHDT and CDR2 is YYEEEE in the germline V gene. This CDR3 contains 16 residues. Deletions cut 1 base from V and 6 bases from J, with 16 bases between. DNA of the CDR3: TGTGCCAGCAGCTTGCACCTGGGTTTGGGTCATGAAAAACTGTTTTTT. Its protein product is CASSLHLGLGHEKLFF.

CDR3 sequence: CASSWTENTEAFF. For the CDR3, the DNA is TGTGCCAGCAGCTGGACAGAGAACACTGAAGCTTTCTTT. The gene calls are TRBV5-4 and TRBJ1-1, with TRBD1 as a possible D gene (6 bases). The V end lost 3 bases, the J end lost 1 base, and 7 bases lay between the germline ends. Germline lookup yields CDR1 SGHNT and CDR2 YYREEE (reference sequence). The CDR3 extends over 13 amino acids.

This chain links TRBV5-1 with TRBJ2-2; the match to TRBD1 covers 7 bases. CDR3 length: 14 amino acids. Germline V gene data show CDR1 as SGHRS and CDR2 as YFSETQ. Unmatched junction bases numbered 7, after V lost 4 bases and J lost 7 bases. The CDR3 is CASSTGTDVGELFF. Written as DNA, the CDR3 is TGCGCCAGCAGCACCGGGACAGATGTCGGGGAGCTGTTTTTT. The full variable domain, completed using reference TRBV5-1 and TRBJ2-2, is KAGVTQTPRYLIKTRGQQVTLSCSPISGHRSVSWYQQTPGQGLQFLFEYFSETQRNKGNFPGRFSGRQFSNSRSEMNVSTLELGDSALYLCASSTGTDVGELFFGEGSRLTVL.

The DNA for the CDR3 is TGCGCCAGCAGTGAGGGCGGGTCGAACACCGGGGAGCTGTTTTTT. It is translated as CASSEGGSNTGELFF. The gene calls are TRBV10-2 and TRBJ2-2; tentatively, D is TRBD2 (5 bases). Germline CDR1 reads WSHSY; CDR2 reads SAAADI. Trimming pared 2 bases from V and 0 bases from J, leaving 7 bases between. The CDR3 runs to 15 residues.

V gene TRBV28 combines with J gene TRBJ2-1; TRBD2 agrees at 13 bases. Germline V lookup: CDR1 MDHEN, CDR2 SYDVKM. The ends lost 6 bases at V and 9 bases at J; junction bases unmatched: 5. The CDR3 extends over 14 amino acids. For the CDR3, the DNA is TGTGCCAGCAGCGGACTAGCGGGAGATATTGAGCAGTTCTTC. Amino acids: CASSGLAGDIEQFF.

The rearrangement uses TRBV6-5 and TRBJ2-6; D remains ambiguous. There are 15 residues in the CDR3. Germline-derived CDR1 and CDR2 are MNHEY and SVGAGI. V lost 5 bases and J lost 0, with 8 bases in between. The CDR3, as DNA: TGTGCCAGCAGTGGCCAGGTCTCTGGGGCCAACGTCCTGACTTTC. The encoded protein is CASSGQVSGANVLTF.

V gene TRBV6-6 combines with J gene TRBJ1-1, with D maybe TRBD1 (5 bases). Trimming removed 6 bases from V and 1 base from J, with 12 bases in between. Germline CDR1 MNHNY, CDR2 SVGAGI (reference sequence). CDR3 length equals 14 residues. The CDR3 sequence: CASRDKTENTEAFF. DNA of the CDR3: TGTGCCAGCAGAGACAAGACAGAGAACACTGAAGCTTTCTTT.

The chain employs TRBV5-1 and TRBJ1-2, with no clear D. Germline loops: CDR1 SGHRS, CDR2 YFSETQ. This CDR3 comprises 12 residues. Trimming shortened V by 2 bases and J by 8 bases, and 10 bases separated the two germline ends. CDR3 region: CASSFRGLGYTF. The CDR3 bases are TGCGCCAGCAGCTTCAGAGGTCTCGGCTACACCTTC.

On this clone itself: An end of the junction does not agree with germline; a read error may underlie this. The chain employs TRBV2 and TRBJ2-7; D perhaps matches TRBD2 (6 bases). The CDR3 contains 15 residues. Germline lookup yields CDR1 SNHLY and CDR2 FYNNEI. CDR3 in DNA: TGTGCCAGCAGTGCCGGGACTCCAGACCTCTACGAGCACTACTTC. Translated: CASSAGTPDLYEHYF.

This sequence joins TRBV30 and TRBJ2-6; 11 bases agree with TRBD1. This CDR3 is 16 amino acids long. Germline V lookup: CDR1 GTSNPN, CDR2 SVGIG (reference sequence). V shed 7 bases and J 1 base; nucleotides not matched to a gene: 6. CDR3 sequence reads: CASTGTGGSGANVLTF. The CDR3 DNA sequence: TGTGCCTCAACCGGGACAGGGGGGTCTGGGGCCAACGTCCTGACTTTC.

This clone occurred once. The junction and the germline gene differ at one end; a read error may be behind it. The chain employs TRBV7-7 and TRBJ2-5; D possibly corresponds to TRBD1 (5 bases). Germline assignment: CDR1 SSHAT and CDR2 FNYEAQ (reference sequence). CDR3 length equals 13 residues. DNA for the CDR3: TGTGCCAGCGGCTTAGGGGTGCAAGAGACCCAGTACTTC. The encoded protein is CASGLGVQETQYF.

The J gene is TRBJ2-1, the V gene TRBV19; TRBD2 might be the D (7 bases). CDR3 length: 17 amino acids. Germline V gene data show CDR1 as LNHDA and CDR2 as SQIVND (reference sequence). Trimming cost V 4 bases and J 8 bases, with 24 bases left between them. The CDR3 nucleotides are TGTGCCAGTAGTAAGCCCCTCGGGGGCCAGCGGGATGATGAGCAGTTCTTC. Protein sequence: CASSKPLGGQRDDEQFF.

This rearrangement joins TRBV5-1 to TRBJ2-5; TRBD1 agrees at 8 bases. Looked up from germline, CDR1 is SGHRS and CDR2 is YFSETQ. This CDR3 comprises 14 residues. The V and J ends lost 4 bases and 10 bases, in that order; junction bases with no gene match: 12. CDR3 in DNA: TGCGCCAGCAGCGGGACCGGGACAGGTCTCCTCCAGTACTTC. This sequence encodes CASSGTGTGLLQYF.

This sequence joins TRBV11-1 and TRBJ2-1; D gene ambiguous. Germline V CDR1 and CDR2: SGHAT, FQDESV (reference sequence). V lost 5 bases, J lost 0 bases, and 17 bases lay in between. The CDR3 runs to 17 residues. CDR3 bases: TGTGCCAGCAGCCGTAGGACCGCAGTCAGCTCCTACAATGAGCAGTTCTTC. Translation: CASSRRTAVSSYNEQFF.

V usage is TRBV4-2 and J usage is TRBJ1-1; 10 positions match TRBD1. The V segment lost 3 bases and the J segment 10 bases; nucleotides outside the gene matches: 23. The CDR3 has 19 amino acids. Germline values: CDR1 LGHNA, CDR2 YNFKEQ. The CDR3 DNA sequence: TGTGCCAGCAGCCAGACCGGGACAGGGGACGGTACTGGTTGGAAAGGAGCTTTCTTT. Amino acids: CASSQTGTGDGTGWKGAFF.

Points on this clone: Other nucleotide sequences in the sample specify the same CDR3. This chain links TRBV5-4 with TRBJ2-7, with 8 bases fitting TRBD1. The CDR3 covers 15 residues. Trimming at V came to 0 bases and at J to 0 bases, leaving 2 bases not matched to a gene. Germline V gene lookup returns CDR1 SGHNT and CDR2 YYREEE (reference sequence). The DNA of the CDR3 is TGTGCCAGCAGCTTGGGCCAGGGGGCCTCCTACGAGCAGTACTTC. Its protein is CASSLGQGASYEQYF.